This T cell receptor (beta chain) derives from a study of T cell responses to AZD1222 COVID-19 vaccine. Findings of the study overall: Unmutated variant regions reportedly attract nearly half of all spike-specific TCRs.

Measured with immunoSEQ multiplex PCR; TCRdb has only the in-frame clones, and not every one. The table lists 90,000 to 110,000 clones, roughly 87% of them singletons. About this clone itself: Its cognate antigen is unknown.

Specimen: peripheral blood, collected on day 0 of MenACWY control vaccination. The sequence derives from an adult in good health.

The CDR3 loop is CASSLQGGGNTIYF. CDR3 DNA sequence: TGTGCCAGCAGTTTACAGGGTGGCGGAAACACCATATATTTT. The chain recombines TRBV28 with TRBJ1-3, with D perhaps TRBD1 (5 bases). The germline CDR1 and CDR2 sequences are MDHEN and SYDVKM. The CDR3 sequence is 14 residues long. Trimming removed 2 bases from V and 4 bases from J, with 9 bases in between. Full variable domain (outside the CDR3, taken from reference TRBV28 and TRBJ1-3): DVKVTQSSRYLVKRTGEKVFLECVQDMDHENMFWYRQDPGLGLRLIYFSYDVKMKEKGDIPEGYSVSREKKERFSLILESASTNQTSMYLCASSLQGGGNTIYFGEGSWLTVV.